The sample holds many counts of the clone carrying this T cell receptor beta chain. Its antigen is undetermined. Reverse transcribing all isolated RNA meant expressed TCRB transcripts were sequenced. Some clones are missing from TCRdb's copy, which holds only in-frame ones; the method was immunoSEQ multiplex PCR. The sample shows about 150,000 clones, approximately 8.7% of them seen only once. These data belong to a study of beta chain features in type 1 diabetes. Study information: Healthy donors resembled patients in age, gender and cell yields.

Naive, central memory, regulatory and stem cell-like memory cells within the CD4+ compartment were sorted using CD45RO/CCR7/CD25/CD127/CD95/CD27. Germline CDR1 reads MGHRA; CDR2 reads YSYEKL. V was clipped by 1 base and J by 4 bases, with 17 bases between them. The CDR3 consists of 17 residues. Points from the study as a whole: Within each of all four CD4+ subsets, Type 1 diabetes patients had TCRB CDR3s that were moderately but significantly shorter.

The rearrangement uses TRBV4-1 and TRBJ2-1, with D possibly being TRBD1 (6 bases). This TCR was sampled from a woman aged 30 to 39 with type 1 diabetes. The sample was central memory CD4+ T cells from blood. CDR3 bases: TGCGCCAGCAGCCAAGTGACCGGGACAACCAGTTACAATGAGCAGTTCTTC. Translating gives CASSQVTGTTSYNEQFF.